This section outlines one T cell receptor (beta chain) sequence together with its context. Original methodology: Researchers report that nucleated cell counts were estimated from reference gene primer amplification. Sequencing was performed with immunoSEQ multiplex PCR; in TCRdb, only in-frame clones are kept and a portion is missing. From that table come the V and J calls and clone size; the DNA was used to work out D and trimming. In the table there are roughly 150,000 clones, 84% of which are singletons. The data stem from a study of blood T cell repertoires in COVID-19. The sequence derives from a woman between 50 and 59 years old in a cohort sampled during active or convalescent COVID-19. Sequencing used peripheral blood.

This chain's CDR3 is CASSQERGLYGYTF. CDR3 in DNA: TGTGCCAGCAGCCAAGAGCGGGGGCTCTATGGCTACACCTTC. The chain is built from TRBV3-1 (or the pseudogene TRBV3-2) and TRBJ1-2, with a tentative D call TRBD1 (6 bases). V gave up 0 bases and J gave up 4 bases, with 9 bases separating them. The CDR3 has 14 amino acids. Germline-derived CDR1 and CDR2 are LGHDT and YNNKEL (reference sequence).